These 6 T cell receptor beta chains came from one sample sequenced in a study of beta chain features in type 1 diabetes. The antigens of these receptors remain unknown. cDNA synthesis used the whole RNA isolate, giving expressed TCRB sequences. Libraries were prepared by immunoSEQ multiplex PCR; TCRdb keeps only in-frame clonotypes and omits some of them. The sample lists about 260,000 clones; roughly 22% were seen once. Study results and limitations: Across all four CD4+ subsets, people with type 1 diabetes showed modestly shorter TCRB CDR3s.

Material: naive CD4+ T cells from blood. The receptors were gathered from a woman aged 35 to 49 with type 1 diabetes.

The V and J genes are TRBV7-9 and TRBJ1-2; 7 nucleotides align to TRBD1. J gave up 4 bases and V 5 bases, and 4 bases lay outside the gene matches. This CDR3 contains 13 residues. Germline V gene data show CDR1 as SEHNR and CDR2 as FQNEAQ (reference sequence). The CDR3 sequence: CASSIWDSYGYTF. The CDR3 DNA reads TGTGCCAGCAGCATCTGGGACAGCTATGGCTACACCTTC.

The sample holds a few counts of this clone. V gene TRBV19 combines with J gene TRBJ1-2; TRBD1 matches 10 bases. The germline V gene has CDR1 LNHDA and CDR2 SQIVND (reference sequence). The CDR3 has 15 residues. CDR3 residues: CATGTGALGNYGYTF. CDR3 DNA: TGTGCTACCGGGACAGGGGCACTGGGAAACTATGGCTACACCTTC.

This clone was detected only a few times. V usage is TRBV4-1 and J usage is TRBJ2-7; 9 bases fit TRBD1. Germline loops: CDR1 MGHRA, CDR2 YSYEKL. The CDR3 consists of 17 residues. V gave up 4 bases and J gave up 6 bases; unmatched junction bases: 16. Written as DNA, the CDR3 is TGCGCCAGCAGCCCCGGCCGGGTAGGACAGGGGCCATCCGAGCAGTACTTC. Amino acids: CASSPGRVGQGPSEQYF.

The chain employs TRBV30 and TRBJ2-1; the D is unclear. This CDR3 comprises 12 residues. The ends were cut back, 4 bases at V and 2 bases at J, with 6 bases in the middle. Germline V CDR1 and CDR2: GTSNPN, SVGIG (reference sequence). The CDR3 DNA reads TGTGCCTGGACGGTTACCTACAATGAGCAGTTCTTC. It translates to CAWTVTYNEQFF.

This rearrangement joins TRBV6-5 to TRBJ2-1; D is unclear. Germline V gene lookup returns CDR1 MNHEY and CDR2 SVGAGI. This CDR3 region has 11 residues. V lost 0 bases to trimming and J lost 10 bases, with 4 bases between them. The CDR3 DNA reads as TGTGCCAGCAGTTACTCGAGGGAGCAGTTCTTC. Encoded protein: CASSYSREQFF.

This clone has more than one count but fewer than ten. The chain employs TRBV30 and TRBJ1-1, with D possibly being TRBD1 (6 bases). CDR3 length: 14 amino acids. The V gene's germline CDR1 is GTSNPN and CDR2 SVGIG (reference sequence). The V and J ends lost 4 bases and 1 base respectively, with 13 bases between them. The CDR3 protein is CAWKQGLGNTEAFF. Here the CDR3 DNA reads TGTGCCTGGAAACAGGGACTAGGGAACACTGAAGCTTTCTTT.